This T cell receptor beta chain comes out of a study of CD4 T cells in relation to SARS-CoV-2 and coronaviruses. Study-level background: The restricting HLA molecule for shared crossreactive spike epitopes was mapped.

The study's findings and limits: About 65% of donors had memory CD4+ clonotypes crossrecognizing SARS-CoV-2 and common cold coronavirus spike.

Uncultured naive and memory CD4+ T cells supplied DNA for deep TCR-beta sequencing. Libraries were prepared by immunoSEQ multiplex PCR; TCRdb keeps only in-frame clonotypes and omits some of them. The sample has under 90,000 clones, roughly 93% seen once. Before the COVID-19 pandemic, during about 2010-2019, CD4+ T cells were taken from unexposed donors. Naive and memory CD4+ T cells were separated from cryopreserved PBMCs. Deletions cut 2 bases from V and 10 bases from J, with 10 bases between. The CDR3 runs 12 residues. Germline V gene sequence: CDR1 SGHDT, CDR2 YYEEEE. On this clone: The antigen remains unidentified.

The sequenced material came from naive CD4+ T cells from PBMCs. The subset was: naive CD4+ T cells isolated by negative enrichment. The sequence derives from a human donor in good health. V and J are TRBV5-6 and TRBJ2-1; tentatively, D is TRBD2 (5 bases). CDR3 in DNA: TGTGCCAGCAGCTTAGGAGGAAGGGAGCAGTTCTTC. Translation: CASSLGGREQFF.